This T cell receptor (beta chain) appears in the sequencing data of a study of CD8 T cells in Susac syndrome. Overall study context: Of the sequenced Susac syndrome patients, about six had active disease and roughly eight were in remission. When their blood was taken, patients with Susac syndrome were therapy-naive, taking corticosteroids, or taking intravenous immunoglobulin alone.

After removal of 3 bases from V and 7 bases from J, the junction contained 17 bases not matched to a gene. Germline CDR1 LGHDT, CDR2 YNNKEL (reference sequence). This CDR3 has 18 amino acids. Random hexamers were used to reverse transcribe an amount of roughly 0.5 to 1 ug RNA. One entry per CDR3 protein results from TCRdb running MiXCR on the immunoSEQ multiplex PCR reads. The sample lists approximately 190,000 distinct CDR3 sequences; 90% to 97% were seen once. Sequenced: CD4+ T cells from PBMCs. V is TRBV3-1 and J is TRBJ1-5, with 8 bases aligning to TRBD1. The clonotype was recovered from a human donor with Susac syndrome. This CDR3 reads CASSHRPGTGLVAQPQHF. CDR3 nucleotides: TGTGCCAGCAGCCATCGCCCGGGGACAGGATTGGTGGCGCAGCCCCAGCATTTT.